Included here is one T cell receptor beta chain sequence, with context. Total RNA from whole blood was isolated with no T cell sorting. This sample is drawn from a study of monozygotic twins with inflammatory bowel disease. In germline, CDR1 is LGHDT, CDR2 YNNKEL (reference sequence). The CDR3 sequence is 17 residues long. TCRdb reprocessed the 5' RACE reads and reports one entry per CDR3 protein, with no DNA. This sample's table reports around 400,000 distinct CDR3 sequences. V and J are TRBV3-1 and TRBJ1-3. The sequence came from a human donor with ulcerative colitis or Crohn's disease, or a healthy co-twin of an affected twin (not recorded which). The sequencing sample was made of blood. The CDR3 loop is CASSQDLGSRSGNTIYF.